The clone carrying this T cell receptor (beta chain) was observed a few times. These data originate in a study of tissue T cells after allogeneic stem cell transplantation. Germline V gene data show CDR1 as LNHNV and CDR2 as YYDKDF (reference sequence). The ends lost 3 bases at V and 9 bases at J; junction bases unmatched: 10. This CDR3 has 15 residues. Only in-frame clones appear in the TCRdb table, and some are missing; sequencing was by immunoSEQ multiplex PCR. Of tens of thousands of clones in the sample, around four fifths are singletons; the top ten hold 6% to 8.5%. This receptor was obtained from a female donor at least 60 years old with lung cancer. This chain uses TRBV15 with TRBJ2-1; 8 bases are shared with TRBD2. The material sequenced was tissue from the ileum, taken at autopsy. CDR3 sequence reads: CATSSTSGPTGEQFF. CDR3 coding DNA: TGTGCCACCAGCAGCACTAGCGGACCTACCGGTGAGCAGTTCTTC.